What follows are 7 T cell receptor beta chains derived from one specimen sequenced in a study of blood T cell repertoires in COVID-19 (dated by TCRdb to 2018 to 2021). Library method: the immunoSEQ multiplex PCR assay. The table comes from immuneACCESS by way of TCRdb, which keeps in-frame sequences with V and J called. Part of the clones is missing from these tables; in studies checked, under half for an unresolved V gene and the rest for unknown reasons. Within this sample are approximately 70,000 clones, with about four fifths of them counted one time only. Around 4.1% of the sample comes from the top ten. The sequencing input was peripheral blood. The receptors here all came from a woman aged 55-75 years with acute or convalescent COVID-19.

This sequence joins TRBV4-1 and TRBJ2-5, with TRBD2 matching over 9 bases. Looked up from germline, CDR1 is MGHRA and CDR2 is YSYEKL. CDR3 length: 17 residues. J lost 5 bases, V lost 2 bases, and 12 bases had no gene match. DNA of the CDR3: TGCGCCAGCAGCCAAAGGTTAGCGGGGGCCCGAGGGGAGACCCAGTACTTC. Its translation is CASSQRLAGARGETQYF.

CDR3 residues: CASSLGAGFTPQHF. CDR3 in DNA: TGTGCCAGCAGCTTGGGTGCAGGGTTCACGCCCCAGCATTTT. The V call is TRBV5-6, the J call TRBJ1-5, with a possible D match to TRBD1 (5 bases). Germline loops: CDR1 SGHDT, CDR2 YYEEEE. Between the trimmed V and J ends, which lost 0 bases and 9 bases, there was a span of 13 bases. The CDR3 consists of 14 residues.

The genes are TRBV20-1 and TRBJ1-2, with D possibly TRBD1 on 6 matching bases. This CDR3 comprises 14 residues. The germline gives CDR1 DFQATT, CDR2 SNEGSKA (reference sequence). V lost 3 bases and J lost 6, with 17 bases in between. The CDR3 protein is CSASLARGMDGYTF. The CDR3 DNA follows: TGCAGTGCTAGTCTTGCCAGGGGAATGGATGGCTACACCTTC.

The gene calls are TRBV5-1 and TRBJ2-7; maybe TRBD1 (5 bases). This CDR3 has 15 amino acids. The ends were cut back, 5 bases at V and 2 bases at J, with 17 bases in the middle. Germline CDR1 SGHRS, CDR2 YFSETQ. The CDR3 region is CASSQGAGITYEQYF. CDR3 bases: TGCGCCAGCAGTCAAGGGGCAGGGATAACCTACGAGCAGTACTTC.

Judged by abundance, this clone is medium-sized. V gene TRBV19 combines with J gene TRBJ1-2, with D uncertain. The CDR3 is made up of 15 amino acids. Germline-derived CDR1 and CDR2 are LNHDA and SQIVND (reference sequence). V was clipped by 6 bases and J by 7 bases, with 21 bases between them. The CDR3 bases are TGTGCCAGTAGCCCGGCGGGTTCGGCAGTTCTTGGCTACACCTTC. It encodes CASSPAGSAVLGYTF.

The chain recombines TRBV19 with TRBJ1-1; D remains unclear. Trimming removed 1 base from V and 4 bases from J, with 13 bases in between. The CDR3 extends over 15 amino acids. Germline loops: CDR1 LNHDA, CDR2 SQIVND (reference sequence). The DNA of the CDR3 is TGTGCCAGTAGTATAGGAGGAGGGAGGGCCACTGAAGCTTTCTTT. It specifies CASSIGGGRATEAFF.

The chain is built from TRBV3-1 (or the pseudogene TRBV3-2) and TRBJ1-1, with a possible D match to TRBD1 (5 bases). The germline gives CDR1 LGHDT, CDR2 YNNKEL (reference sequence). CDR3 size: 14 residues. V was pared by 1 base and J by 2 bases, with 8 bases between. The CDR3 loop reads CASSQAGPNTEAFF. The CDR3 coding sequence is TGTGCCAGCAGCCAAGCAGGGCCCAACACTGAAGCTTTCTTT.